This TCR beta chain derives from a study of monozygotic twins with inflammatory bowel disease. This CDR3 contains 13 residues. Germline CDR1 is LGHDT and CDR2 is YNNKEL (reference sequence). Following a re-call of the 5' RACE reads, TCRdb has one entry per CDR3 protein and lacks DNA. This repertoire includes about 210,000 distinct CDR3 sequences. The origin of this receptor is a human donor with ulcerative colitis or Crohn's disease, or a healthy co-twin of an affected twin (not recorded which). Sample: blood. The genes are TRBV3-1 and TRBJ2-5; the D call of TRBD1 rests on TCRdb alone, since no DNA is present to check it. The CDR3: CASSQALRGTQYF.